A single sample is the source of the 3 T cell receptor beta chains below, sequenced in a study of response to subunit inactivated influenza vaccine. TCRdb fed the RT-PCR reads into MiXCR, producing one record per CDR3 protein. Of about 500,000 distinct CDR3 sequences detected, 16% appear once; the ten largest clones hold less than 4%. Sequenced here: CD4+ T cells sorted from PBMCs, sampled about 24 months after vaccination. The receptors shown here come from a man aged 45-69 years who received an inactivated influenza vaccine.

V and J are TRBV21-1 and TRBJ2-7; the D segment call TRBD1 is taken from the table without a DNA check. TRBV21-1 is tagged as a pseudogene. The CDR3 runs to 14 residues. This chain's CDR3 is CQRYPFTGVYEQYF. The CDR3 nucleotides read TGCCAAAGATACCCTTTTACAGGTGTCTACGAGCAGTACTTC.

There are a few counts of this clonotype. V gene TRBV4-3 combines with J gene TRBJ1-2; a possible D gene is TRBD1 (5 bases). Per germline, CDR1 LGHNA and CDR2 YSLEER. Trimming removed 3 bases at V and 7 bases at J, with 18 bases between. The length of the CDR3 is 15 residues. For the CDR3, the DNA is TGCGCCAGCAGCCAGACGACGGGTCAGGGTGGTGGCTACACCTTC. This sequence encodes CASSQTTGQGGGYTF.

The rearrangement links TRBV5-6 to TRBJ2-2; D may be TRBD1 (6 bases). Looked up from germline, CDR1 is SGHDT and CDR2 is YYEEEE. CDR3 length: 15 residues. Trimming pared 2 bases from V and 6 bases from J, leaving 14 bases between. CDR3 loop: CASSFGGPRSGELFF. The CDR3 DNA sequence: TGTGCCAGCAGCTTTGGGGGCCCCCGCTCCGGGGAGCTGTTTTTT.